This TCR beta chain was captured by sequencing in a study of Ad26.COV2.S vaccination and SARS-CoV-2 variants (dated by TCRdb to the early 2020s). Study-wide context: Donors in the vaccine arm were drawn from COV1001, a multicentre, randomized, double-blind, placebo-controlled phase I-IIa trial testing Ad26.COV2.S in healthy adults. Ad26.COV2.S was administered intramuscularly at 5 x 10^10 or 1 x 10^11 viral particles, either as a single shot or as two shots given 56 days apart. TCRbeta repertoire sequencing served as the tool for gauging how specific and how broad the SARS-CoV-2-reactive T cell receptors were following Ad26.COV2.S vaccination. The TCR-sequenced set comprised approximately 32 samples: some 20 Ad26.COV2.S vaccine recipients, 5 placebo recipients and 8 SARS-CoV-2 convalescent individuals. Trial participants were randomized into five groups of five: low-dose or high-dose Ad26.COV2.S given once or twice, or placebo on both occasions. Investigators did not know the trial group allocation while performing experiments and assessing outcomes.

Regarding this clone: The clone's antigen remains unknown. No much larger clone exists at a distance of one base, and base qualities are not known.

Reading the label with the study, this specimen's treatment or condition is: around 19 received Ad26.COV2.S at low or high dose, single or two shots; about 5 received placebo; per-sample allocation not given. Repertoires of vaccine and placebo recipients were sequenced from samples collected on day 63 after the first injection. In Cohort 1b, 25 to 30 adults aged 18-55 years were enrolled at a single site in Boston, USA, between 29 July and 7 August 2020. Ad26.COV2.S was a replication-incompetent adenovirus type 26 vector expressing a prefusion-stabilized SARS-CoV-2 spike protein from the original Wuhan strain. The immunoSEQ Assay was the method used to sequence TCRbeta CDR3 regions. After extraction, genomic DNA underwent amplification by bias-controlled multiplex PCR, followed by high-throughput sequencing. The study's own analysis went as follows. To quantify the absolute abundance of every unique TCRbeta CDR3 region, sequences were collapsed and filtered. T cell fraction was estimated by normalization of TCRbeta template counts to usable DNA, with usable DNA being measured through amplification of reference genes present in all nucleated cells. Repertoire TCRs were annotated as SARS-CoV-2-specific when V gene, CDR3 amino acid sequence and J gene were exactly matched to a known reactive TCR set. The reference SARS-CoV-2 TCR set was obtained from MIRA and was filtered for enrichment in COVID-19-positive ImmuneCODE repertoires, whereby public or cross-reactive TCRs were removed. Drawing on the MIRA antigens, annotated TCRs were analysed further at the level of specific ORF or position within ORF. Depth was the summed frequency of annotated unique rearrangements, while breadth was defined as annotated unique rearrangements over total unique productive rearrangements. Two-sided Wilcoxon rank-sum tests were used to compare TCR breadth between groups. This immuneACCESS table, as held by TCRdb, lists in-frame sequences with V and J called but not all clones. Of the missing ones, under half trace to an unresolved V gene in checked studies; the others have no known cause. The DNA gave D and trimming, while V, J and clone size come from that table. The sample table contains hundreds of thousands of clones; only one count was recorded for roughly 87% of them. The biggest ten clones account for about 2.4% of the sample.

General study outcomes and caveats: Non-spike TCR breadth was comparable between vaccine and placebo recipients, consistent with the vaccine containing only spike. The authors noted that the TCR breadth and depth analyses may have underestimated total T cell responses. Higher spike-specific TCR breadth was observed in Ad26.COV2.S recipients than in placebo recipients (P = 0.0014). Substantial breadth of spike-specific CD8+ and CD4+ T cell responses was reported after vaccination. Comparing responses between vaccine doses or regimens was not something the study was powered to do.

The CDR3, from cysteine to phenylalanine, totals 15 residues. Solely the CDR3 DNA is kept, with 45 bases framed from the first base. CDR1 MGHRA and CDR2 YSYEKL are derived from the germline V gene. The V end loses 6 bases and the J end loses 2 bases, and a stretch of 14 bases separates them. Rearrangement joined TRBV4-1 to TRBJ2-1, with the D gene possibly TRBD1 or TRBD2, each one fitting 5 bases. Sample: peripheral blood, taken in a trial of Ad26.COV2.S vaccine versus placebo. This TCR was sampled from a person between 18 and 60 years old who received the Ad26.COV2.S COVID-19 vaccine or a placebo. The base sequence is TGCGCCAGCAGAAAGATCGGGGCACCCTACAATGAGCAGTTCTTC. Its translation reads: CASRKIGAPYNEQFF.